The clone carrying this T cell receptor beta chain was counted ten times or more. The antigen remains undetermined. This CDR3 is built from 16 residues. Per germline, CDR1 MDHEN and CDR2 SYDVKM. The germline V and J ends were trimmed by 3 bases and 1 base, with 12 bases remaining between them. TCRdb fed the 5' RACE reads into MiXCR, producing one record per CDR3 protein. The table records roughly 58,000 distinct CDR3 sequences, about an eighth of them present only once. This record comes from a study of early T cells in non-severe SARS-CoV-2 infection. Study in general: The study sequenced bulk RNA from unsorted whole blood, with chains unpaired. Overall study results and limits: Matching with VDJdb favored anti-spike CD8 responses (missing private and CD4 specificities).

The source material was whole blood. The genes are TRBV28 and TRBJ1-4, with D hard to call. The sequence was obtained from an adult who was a healthcare worker with PCR-confirmed SARS-CoV-2 infection or an uninfected control (not recorded which). The CDR3 is CASSFWDRETNEKLFF. For the CDR3, the DNA is TGTGCCAGCAGTTTTTGGGATCGGGAAACTAATGAAAAACTGTTTTTT.